A selection of T cell receptor beta chains follows, all from one sample in a study of CD8 T cells in ankylosing spondylitis. Via MiXCR, TCRdb re-called the 5' RACE reads, giving one row per CDR3 protein. The sample lists roughly 450,000 distinct CDR3 sequences; roughly 27% were seen once. The material sequenced was blood, either unsorted or a sorted T cell fraction (not recorded which). These receptors were obtained from a male donor with ankylosing spondylitis. The CDR3 runs from the conserved cysteine through the conserved F or W. The D gene is left open where the match is weak. Only some rows state a clone size, as once, few, many or a class for expanded clones.

TRBJ2-2,TRBV6-1,NA,NA,CASSASGETGELFF,TGTGCCAGCAGTGCGTCAGGGGAAACCGGGGAGCTGTTTTTT
TRBJ2-7,TRBV9,NA,few,CASSVDRRQGEQYF,TGTGCCAGCAGCGTAGACCGACGCCAGGGCGAGCAGTACTTC
TRBJ2-1,TRBV29-1,NA,few,CSVRSYNEQFF,TGCAGCGTGCGATCTTACAATGAGCAGTTCTTC
TRBJ1-4,TRBV27,NA,NA,CASRRVHLATNEKLFF,TGTGCCAGCAGAAGGGTCCACTTAGCAACTAATGAAAAACTGTTTTTT
TRBJ2-1,TRBV5-1,TRBD1,NA,CASSLDYGQGYEQFF,TGCGCCAGCAGCTTGGACTACGGACAGGGTTATGAGCAGTTCTTC
TRBJ2-7,TRBV7-2,NA,few,CASSSLGPYEQYF,TGTGCCAGCAGCTCCCTCGGCCCCTACGAGCAGTACTTC
TRBJ2-5,TRBV6-1,TRBD1,NA,CASRPPGQSIQETQYF,TGTGCCAGCAGGCCACCGGGACAGAGCATCCAAGAGACCCAGTACTTC
TRBJ1-1,TRBV7-8,TRBD1,NA,CACSLDRVAEAFF,TGTGCCTGCAGCTTAGACAGGGTGGCTGAAGCTTTCTTT
TRBJ1-2,TRBV4-1,NA,NA,CASSHFGTKEGYTF,TGCGCCAGCAGCCACTTTGGGACAAAAGAAGGCTACACCTTC
TRBJ2-1,TRBV25-1,TRBD2,few,CASTGTSRSEQFF,TGTGCCAGCACAGGGACTAGTCGGAGTGAGCAGTTCTTC
TRBJ2-1,TRBV6-1,TRBD2,NA,CASSVSGGAYNEQFF,TGTGCCAGCAGTGTTAGCGGGGGGGCCTACAATGAGCAGTTCTTC
TRBJ2-1,TRBV12-3/TRBV12-4,TRBD1,few,CASSFVGGQRNEQFF,TGTGCCAGCAGTTTTGTAGGGGGCCAAAGGAATGAGCAGTTCTTC
TRBJ1-1,TRBV20-1,TRBD1,NA,CSARDVETPGGAAFF,TGCAGTGCTAGAGATGTAGAAACGCCAGGGGGCGCAGCTTTCTTT
TRBJ2-1,TRBV29-1,TRBD2,few,CSAERDRTLEQFF,TGCAGCGCTGAGCGGGATCGGACCTTGGAGCAGTTCTTC
TRBJ2-4,TRBV6-1,TRBD2,NA,CASSEAILAGVGKNIQYF,TGTGCCAGCAGTGAAGCGATTCTAGCGGGAGTTGGCAAAAACATTCAGTACTTC
TRBJ2-3,TRBV11-2,NA,NA,CASSFISTDTQYF,TGTGCCAGCAGCTTTATAAGCACAGATACGCAGTATTTT
TRBJ2-3,TRBV20-1,TRBD2,many,CSARDRTSGSGDTQYF,TGCAGTGCTAGAGATAGAACTAGCGGGAGTGGAGATACGCAGTATTTT
TRBJ1-1,TRBV5-1,NA,few,CASSLGIMNTEAFF,TGCGCCAGCAGCTTGGGGATCATGAACACTGAAGCTTTCTTT
TRBJ2-5,TRBV12-3/TRBV12-4,NA,NA,CASSLSAGQETQYF,TGTGCCAGCAGTTTGTCAGCAGGTCAAGAGACCCAGTACTTC
TRBJ1-2,TRBV28,TRBD1,NA,CASSSTGGNRYTF,TGTGCCAGCAGCTCGACAGGGGGAAACCGCTACACCTTC
TRBJ2-1,TRBV29-1,NA,NA,CSARAWDGSSYNEQFF,TGCAGCGCGCGGGCGTGGGACGGGAGCTCCTACAATGAGCAGTTCTTC
TRBJ1-3,TRBV12-3/TRBV12-4,TRBD1,NA,CASSLGQTAGNTIYF,TGTGCCAGCAGTTTGGGACAGACAGCTGGAAACACCATATATTTT
TRBJ2-2,TRBV7-6,TRBD2,few,CASSLRPAGGDTGELFF,TGTGCCAGCAGCCTACGCCCAGCGGGAGGTGACACCGGGGAGCTGTTTTTT
TRBJ2-1,TRBV6-1,NA,NA,CASSPGMVGGDEQFF,TGTGCCAGCAGCCCCGGGATGGTAGGCGGCGATGAGCAGTTCTTC
TRBJ2-2,TRBV24-1,TRBD2,NA,CATSDHAKRETGELFF,TGTGCCACCAGTGACCATGCAAAGCGGGAGACCGGGGAGCTGTTTTTT
TRBJ1-3,TRBV3-1,NA,few,CASSQDYLSSGNTIYF,TGTGCCAGCAGCCAAGATTATCTTAGCTCTGGAAACACCATATATTTT
TRBJ1-5,TRBV7-8,NA,many,CASSLDQGQPQHF,TGTGCCAGCAGCTTAGATCAGGGACAGCCCCAGCATTTT
TRBJ2-5,TRBV29-1,NA,NA,CSVLGQGGETQYF,TGCAGCGTCCTGGGGCAGGGAGGAGAGACCCAGTACTTC
TRBJ2-2,TRBV9,TRBD2,NA,CASSVAGLGGELFF,TGTGCCAGCAGCGTAGCGGGACTAGGGGGGGAGCTGTTTTTT